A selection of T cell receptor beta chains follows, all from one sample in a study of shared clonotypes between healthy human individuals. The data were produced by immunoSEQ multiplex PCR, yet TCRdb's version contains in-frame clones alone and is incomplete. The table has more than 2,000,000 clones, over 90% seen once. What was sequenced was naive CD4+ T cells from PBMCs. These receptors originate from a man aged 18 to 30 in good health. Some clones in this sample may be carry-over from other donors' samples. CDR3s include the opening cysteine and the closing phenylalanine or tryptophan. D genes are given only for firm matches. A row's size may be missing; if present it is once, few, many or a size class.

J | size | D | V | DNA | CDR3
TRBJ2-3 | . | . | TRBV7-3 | TGTGCCAGCAGCTGGTCGGGACGGGACACAGATACGCAGTATTTT | CASSWSGRDTDTQYF
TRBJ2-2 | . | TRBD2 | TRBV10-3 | TGTGCCATCAGGGGACTAGCAGATACCGGGGAGCTGTTTTTT | CAIRGLADTGELFF
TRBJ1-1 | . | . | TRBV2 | TGTGCCTGCGGGAGGACAGCACAAACTGAAGCTTTCTTT | CACGRTAQTEAFF
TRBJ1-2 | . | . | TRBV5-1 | TGCGCCAGCAGCCAAGGTGGGGGTTATGGCTACACCTTC | CASSQGGGYGYTF
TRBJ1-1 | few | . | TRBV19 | TGTGCCAGTAAGTGGCAAGGGACCACTGAAGCTTTCTTT | CASKWQGTTEAFF
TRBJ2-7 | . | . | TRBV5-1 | TGCGCCAGCAGCTTAGGGGGTGGCACCTACGAGCAGTACTTC | CASSLGGGTYEQYF
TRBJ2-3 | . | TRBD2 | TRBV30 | TGTGCCTGGAGTCGACGGGGGGGCACGCAGTATTTT | CAWSRRGGTQYF
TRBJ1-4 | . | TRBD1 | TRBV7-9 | TGTGCCAGCAGCGCGGCGAGGACAGGGACGGAAAAACTGTTTTTT | CASSAARTGTEKLFF
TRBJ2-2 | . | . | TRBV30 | TGTGCCTGGAGTCCCGGACAAGCTACCGGGGAGCTGTTTTTT | CAWSPGQATGELFF
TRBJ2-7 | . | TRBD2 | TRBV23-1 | TGCGCCAGCAGTGGACCTTCGCCTCGACTAGCGGACTACGAGCAGTACTTC | CASSGPSPRLADYEQYF
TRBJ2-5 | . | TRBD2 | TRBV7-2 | TGTGCCAGCAGCTCGGGAGGTCCGCAAGAGACCCAGTACTTC | CASSSGGPQETQYF
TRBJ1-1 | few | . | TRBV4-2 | TGTGCCAGCAGCCAAGATTCTCAAACTGAAGCTTTCTTT | CASSQDSQTEAFF
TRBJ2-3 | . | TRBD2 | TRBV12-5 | TGTGCTAGTGGTTTGCCTAGCGGGAGGGTCGGCACAGATACGCAGTATTTT | CASGLPSGRVGTDTQYF
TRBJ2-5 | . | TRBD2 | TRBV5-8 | TGTGCCAGCAGCAATGGACTAGCGGGAGAGGCAGAGACCCAGTACTTC | CASSNGLAGEAETQYF
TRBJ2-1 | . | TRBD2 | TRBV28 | TGTGCCAGCAGTTCGGTGGGACTAGGGGGCAATGAGCAGTTCTTC | CASSSVGLGGNEQFF
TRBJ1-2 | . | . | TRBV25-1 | TGTGCCAGCAGTGACAGTTGGCGGGTCTATGGCTACACCTTC | CASSDSWRVYGYTF
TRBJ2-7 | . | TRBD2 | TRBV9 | TGTGCCAGCAGCCCCCGGACTAGCGGGAGTTACGAGCAGTACTTC | CASSPRTSGSYEQYF
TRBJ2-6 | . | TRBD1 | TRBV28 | TGTGCCAGCAGACTAGGGGGCGCTGGGGCCAACGTCCTGACTTTC | CASRLGGAGANVLTF
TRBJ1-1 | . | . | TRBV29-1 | TGCAGCGTTGACCGCAGGGAAGACACTGAAGCTTTCTTT | CSVDRREDTEAFF
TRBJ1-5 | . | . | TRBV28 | TGTGCCAGCAGTCTGGGACAGCCCCAGCATTTT | CASSLGQPQHF
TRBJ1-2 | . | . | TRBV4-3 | TGCGCCAGCAGCCAAGGAGGAGGAGGGAATTATGGCTACACCTTC | CASSQGGGGNYGYTF
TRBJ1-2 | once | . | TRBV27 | TGTGCCAGCAGTAGAGCAGGGGCTTCTTATGGCTACACCTTC | CASSRAGASYGYTF
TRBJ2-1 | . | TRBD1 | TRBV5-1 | TGCGCCAGCAGGTTGGGACAGAGGCAGTTCTTC | CASRLGQRQFF
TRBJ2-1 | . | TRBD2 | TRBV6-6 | TGTGCCAGCCACGATTTAGCGGGAGGTACCTACAATGAGCAGTTCTTC | CASHDLAGGTYNEQFF
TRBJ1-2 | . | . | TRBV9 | TGTGCCAGCAGCTCCCCCCCAGGTGCGGGAGGCTACACCTTC | CASSSPPGAGGYTF
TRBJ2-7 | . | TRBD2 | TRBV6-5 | TGTGCCAGCAGTTACTCGACTAGCGGAGAATACGAGCAGTACTTC | CASSYSTSGEYEQYF
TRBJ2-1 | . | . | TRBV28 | TGTGCCAGCAGTTTGTCGACGGTGAGCTCCTACAATGAGCAGTTCTTC | CASSLSTVSSYNEQFF